Listed here are 10 T cell receptor beta chains from one sample, sequenced in a study of blood T cells in healthy people across ages. Primers used in a second PCR of about 7 to 11 cycles were a sample-barcoded 5' primer and a J-beta primer mix. TCRdb re-analysed the 5' RACE reads in MiXCR, keeping a single row per CDR3 protein. Of over 700,000 distinct CDR3 sequences in the sample, roughly 25% were seen once. Another study also made use of these data, one on T cells of mothers and their children.

Sequenced input: blood. The receptors were gathered from a boy between 10 and 17 years old in good health.

The CDR3 nucleotides are TGTGCCAGCAGTCGACAGGGTCTAAGCGGCTACACCTTC. It yields the protein CASSRQGLSGYTF. The genes are TRBV25-1 and TRBJ1-2; 7 bases match TRBD1. V was pared by 5 bases and J by 8 bases, with 8 bases of the junction left unmatched. The CDR3 contains 13 residues. Per germline, CDR1 MGHDK and CDR2 SYGVNS.

This clonotype has more than one count but fewer than ten. This chain connects TRBV6-2 or TRBV6-3 to TRBJ2-3; D call uncertain. The CDR3 has 16 residues. Trimming cost V 5 bases and J 1 base, with 16 bases left between them. CDR1 is MNHEY, CDR2 SVGEGT, per germline. CDR3 loop: CASSPGRISGTDTQYF. In DNA, the CDR3 is TGTGCCAGCAGTCCGGGCCGGATTTCCGGCACAGATACGCAGTATTTT.

Only a few counts were recorded for this clonotype. The gene calls are TRBV7-9 and TRBJ2-5; D possibly corresponds to TRBD2 (5 bases). The CDR3 length is 14 residues. Germline V gene sequence: CDR1 SEHNR, CDR2 FQNEAQ (reference sequence). V was pared by 5 bases and J by 0 bases, with 10 bases between. In nucleotides, the CDR3 is TGTGCCAGCAGCGTAATCGGGAACCAAGAGACCCAGTACTTC. It specifies CASSVIGNQETQYF.

This clonotype was detected only a few times. This chain connects TRBV24-1 to TRBJ2-7, with a tentative D call TRBD2 (6 bases). V lost 4 bases, J lost 4 bases, and 10 bases lay in between. The CDR3 length is 13 residues. The germline gives CDR1 KGHDR, CDR2 SFDVKD. The CDR3 DNA is TGTGCCACCAGTGACCTCGGGAGTTACGAGCAGTACTTC. Translation gives CATSDLGSYEQYF.

V usage is TRBV20-1 and J usage is TRBJ2-3; D gene unclear. The germline V gene has CDR1 DFQATT and CDR2 SNEGSKA (reference sequence). The germline V and J ends were trimmed by 2 bases and 2 bases, with 8 bases remaining between them. CDR3 length: 13 amino acids. CDR3 DNA: TGCAGTGCTAGACAGGCTTACACAGATACGCAGTATTTT. This sequence encodes CSARQAYTDTQYF.

This clonotype turned up a few times. V gene TRBV4-1 combines with J gene TRBJ1-6; no definite D call. CDR1 is MGHRA and CDR2 is YSYEKL in the germline V gene. CDR3 length equals 15 residues. Trimming left V 6 bases short and J 8 bases short, with 17 bases between. CDR3 coding DNA: TGCGCCAGCAGTGGGGTTTCGGGATATGATTCACCCCTCCACTTT. Its translation: CASSGVSGYDSPLHF.

This chain connects TRBV4-1 to TRBJ2-5, with D perhaps matching TRBD1 or TRBD2 (5 bases each). The CDR3 length is 15 residues. Trimming took off 0 bases at V and 1 base at J, with 9 bases between the two ends. The V gene's germline CDR1 is MGHRA and CDR2 YSYEKL. CDR3 sequence: CASSQEGRVQETQYF. The CDR3 region has the DNA TGCGCCAGCAGCCAAGAGGGGCGGGTCCAAGAGACCCAGTACTTC.

The rearrangement uses TRBV20-1 and TRBJ2-3; D might be TRBD1 (5 bases). This CDR3 region has 14 residues. Per the germline V gene, CDR1 is DFQATT and CDR2 is SNEGSKA (reference sequence). Trimming stripped 3 bases from V and 6 bases from J, with 16 bases between. DNA of the CDR3: TGCAGTGCTAGTCGCGGCAGGGCAGTGGATACGCAGTATTTT. Protein: CSASRGRAVDTQYF.

This clonotype was counted only a few times. This chain joins TRBV6-6 and TRBJ2-2; D unresolved. Germline V CDR1 and CDR2: MNHNY, SVGAGI (reference sequence). This CDR3 contains 13 residues. Trimming shortened V by 4 bases and J by 3 bases, and 6 bases separated the two germline ends. CDR3 region: CASSLQDTGELFF. The CDR3 DNA sequence: TGTGCCAGCAGTTTGCAAGACACCGGGGAGCTGTTTTTT.

The J gene is TRBJ2-2, the V gene TRBV12-3 or TRBV12-4, with D maybe TRBD1 (6 bases). The CDR3 sequence is 14 residues long. Trimming cost V 6 bases and J 4 bases, with 12 bases left between them. CDR3 bases: TGTGCCAGCAGCATAGGGGGTCTCACCGGGGAGCTGTTTTTT. This codes for CASSIGGLTGELFF.